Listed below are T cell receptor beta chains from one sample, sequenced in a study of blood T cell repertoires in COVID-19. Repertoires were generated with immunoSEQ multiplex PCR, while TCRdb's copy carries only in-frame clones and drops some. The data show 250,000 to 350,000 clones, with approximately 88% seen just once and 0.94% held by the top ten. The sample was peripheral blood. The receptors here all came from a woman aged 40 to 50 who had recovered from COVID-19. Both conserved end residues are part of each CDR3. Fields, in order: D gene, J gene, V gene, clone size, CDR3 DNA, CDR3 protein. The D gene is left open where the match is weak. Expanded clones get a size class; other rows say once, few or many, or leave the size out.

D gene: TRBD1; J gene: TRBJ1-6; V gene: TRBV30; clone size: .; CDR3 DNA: TGTGCCTGGAGTAAACAGGGGGCGGAACCCCTCCACTTT; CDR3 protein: CAWSKQGAEPLHF
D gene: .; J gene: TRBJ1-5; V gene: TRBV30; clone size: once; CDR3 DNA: TGTGCCTCTCAGGGTGGGGACAATCAGCCCCAGCATTTT; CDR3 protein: CASQGGDNQPQHF
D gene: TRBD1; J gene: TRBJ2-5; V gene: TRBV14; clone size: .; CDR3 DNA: TGTGCCAGCAGCCAAGATACAGGGGGCTGGGAGACCCAGTACTTC; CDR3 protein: CASSQDTGGWETQYF
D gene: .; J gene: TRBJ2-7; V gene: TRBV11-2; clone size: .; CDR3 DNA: TGTGCCAGCAGCCCTGGATCTAGCACCGAGCAGTACTTC; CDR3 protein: CASSPGSSTEQYF
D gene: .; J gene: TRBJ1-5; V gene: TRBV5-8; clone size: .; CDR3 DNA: TGTGCCAGCAGCTTGGCAGGGAGCAATCAGCCCCAGCATTTT; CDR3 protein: CASSLAGSNQPQHF
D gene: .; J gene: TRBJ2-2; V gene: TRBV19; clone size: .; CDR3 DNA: TGTGCCAGTAAAGCGGGCGGGGAGCTGTTTTTT; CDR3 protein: CASKAGGELFF
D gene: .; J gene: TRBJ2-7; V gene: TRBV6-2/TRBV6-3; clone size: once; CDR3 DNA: TGTGCCAGCAGTAACCCCACACCCAACTACGAGCAGTACTTC; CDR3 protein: CASSNPTPNYEQYF
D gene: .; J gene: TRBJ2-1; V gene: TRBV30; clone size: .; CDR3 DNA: TGTGCCTGGGCTCACGGGTTCGGCTCCTACAATGAGCAGTTCTTC; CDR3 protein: CAWAHGFGSYNEQFF
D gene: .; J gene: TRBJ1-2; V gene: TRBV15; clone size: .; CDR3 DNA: TGTGCCACCAGCCCAAGAGAGGGGGTCGACTATGGCTACACCTTC; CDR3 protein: CATSPREGVDYGYTF
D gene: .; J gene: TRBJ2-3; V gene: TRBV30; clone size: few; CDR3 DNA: TGTGCCTGGAGTACGGGCCGGGACTCAAAGTATTTT; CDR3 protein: CAWSTGRDSKYF
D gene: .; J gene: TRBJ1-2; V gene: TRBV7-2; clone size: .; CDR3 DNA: TGTGCCAGCAGCTACAGGGATATCAACTATGGCTACACCTTC; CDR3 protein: CASSYRDINYGYTF
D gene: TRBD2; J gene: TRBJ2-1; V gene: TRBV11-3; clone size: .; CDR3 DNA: TGTGCCAGCAGCTTGAGCGGGACCACCTCCTACAATGAGCAGTTCTTC; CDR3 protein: CASSLSGTTSYNEQFF
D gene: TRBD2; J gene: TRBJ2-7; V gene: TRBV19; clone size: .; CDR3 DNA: TGTGCCAGTATGGGGGAGGGTAGGAACGAGCAGTACTTC; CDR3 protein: CASMGEGRNEQYF
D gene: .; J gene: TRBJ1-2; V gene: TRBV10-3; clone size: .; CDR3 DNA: TGTGCCATCAGTGACGGTGGAGGGGTCCATGGCTACACCTTC; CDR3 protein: CAISDGGGVHGYTF
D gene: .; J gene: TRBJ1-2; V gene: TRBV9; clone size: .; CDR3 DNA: TGTGCCAGCAGCGTAGGAGGGATTGGCTACACCTTC; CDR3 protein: CASSVGGIGYTF
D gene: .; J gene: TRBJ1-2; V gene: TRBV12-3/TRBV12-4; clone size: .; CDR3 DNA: TGTGCCAGCAGTCAGGGCCAGGGCTATGGCTACACCTTC; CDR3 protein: CASSQGQGYGYTF
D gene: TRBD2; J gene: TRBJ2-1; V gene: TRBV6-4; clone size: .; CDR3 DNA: TGTGCCAGCAGTGACTTAGCGGGAGGTAATGAGCAGTTCTTC; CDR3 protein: CASSDLAGGNEQFF
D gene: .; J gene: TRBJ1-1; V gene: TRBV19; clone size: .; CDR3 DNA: TGTGCCAGTAGTAGCTGGGGGCCGACTTTCTTT; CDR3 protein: CASSSWGPTFF
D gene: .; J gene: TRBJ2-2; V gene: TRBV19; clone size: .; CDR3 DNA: TGTGCCAGTACATCCCTCATGTACAGGGCGAACACCGGGGAGCTGTTTTTT; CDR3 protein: CASTSLMYRANTGELFF
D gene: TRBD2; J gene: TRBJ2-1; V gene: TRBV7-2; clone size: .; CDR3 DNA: TGTGCCAGCAGCCTGGCGGTAGCGGGAAGATACAATGAGCAGTTCTTC; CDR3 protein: CASSLAVAGRYNEQFF
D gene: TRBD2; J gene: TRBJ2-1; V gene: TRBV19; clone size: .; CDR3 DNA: TGTGCCAGTAGTATAAGGACTAGCGGGAGTACCTACAATGAGCAGTTCTTC; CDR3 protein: CASSIRTSGSTYNEQFF
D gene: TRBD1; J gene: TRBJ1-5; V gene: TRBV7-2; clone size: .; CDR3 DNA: TGTGCCAGCAGCTTGGCAGGACAGGGTAATCGACAGCCCCAGCATTTT; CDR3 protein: CASSLAGQGNRQPQHF
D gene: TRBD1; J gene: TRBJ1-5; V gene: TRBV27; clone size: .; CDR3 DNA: TGTGCCAGCAGTCCCGACAGGGGCAATCAGCCCCAGCATTTT; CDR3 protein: CASSPDRGNQPQHF
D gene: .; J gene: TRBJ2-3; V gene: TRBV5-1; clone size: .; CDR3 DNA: TGCGCCAGCAGCATGGCGAGGCTGGATACGCAGTATTTT; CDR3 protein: CASSMARLDTQYF
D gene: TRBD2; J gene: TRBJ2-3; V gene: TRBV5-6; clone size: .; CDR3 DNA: TGTGCCAGCAGCGTTAGCGGGAGAACAGATACGCAGTATTTT; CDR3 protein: CASSVSGRTDTQYF
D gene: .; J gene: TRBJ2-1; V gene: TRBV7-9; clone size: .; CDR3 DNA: TGTGCCAGCGAGGTTTCGAGCTCCTACAATGAGCAGTTCTTC; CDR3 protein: CASEVSSSYNEQFF
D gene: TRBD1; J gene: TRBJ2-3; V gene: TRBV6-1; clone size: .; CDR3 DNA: TGTGCCAGCAGTGATAGGGGGCTGATTTCGGATACGCAGTATTTT; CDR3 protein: CASSDRGLISDTQYF
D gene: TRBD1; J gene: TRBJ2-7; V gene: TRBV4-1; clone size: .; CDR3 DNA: TGCGCCAGCAGCCAGGCACAGGGGGGCTACGAGCAGTACTTC; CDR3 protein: CASSQAQGGYEQYF
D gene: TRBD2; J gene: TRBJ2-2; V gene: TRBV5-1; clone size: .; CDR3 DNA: TGCGCCAGCAGCCCCGGACTAGCGGAGAACACCGGGGAGCTGTTTTTT; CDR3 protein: CASSPGLAENTGELFF
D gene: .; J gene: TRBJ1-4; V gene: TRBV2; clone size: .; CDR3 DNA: TGTGCCAGCCTTTCCGCCAGAGGCGGTGAAAAACTGTTTTTT; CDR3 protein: CASLSARGGEKLFF
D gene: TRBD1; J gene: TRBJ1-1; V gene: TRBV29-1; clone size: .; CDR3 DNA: TGCAGCGTTGAAGGACAGGGGGCAAAAGCTTTCTTT; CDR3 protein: CSVEGQGAKAFF
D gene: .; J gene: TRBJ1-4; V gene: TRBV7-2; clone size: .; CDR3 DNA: TGTGCCAGCAGCCCCCGCCAGGGTGATAATGAAAAACTGTTTTTT; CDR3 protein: CASSPRQGDNEKLFF
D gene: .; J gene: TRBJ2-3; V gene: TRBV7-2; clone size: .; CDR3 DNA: TGTGCCAGCAGCTTAGGTCCTACGGATACGCAGTATTTT; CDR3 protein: CASSLGPTDTQYF
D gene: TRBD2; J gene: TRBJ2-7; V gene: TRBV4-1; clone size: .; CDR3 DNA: TGCGCCAGCAGCCAAGCCAATCCGGGACTAGCGCTCGAGCAGTACTTC; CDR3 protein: CASSQANPGLALEQYF
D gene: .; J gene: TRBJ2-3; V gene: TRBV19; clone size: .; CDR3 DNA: TGTGCCAGTAGCCCCATGGAGGGCCCGACAGATACGCAGTATTTT; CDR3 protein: CASSPMEGPTDTQYF
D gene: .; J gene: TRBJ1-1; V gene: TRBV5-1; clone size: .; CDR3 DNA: TGCGCCAGCAGCTTGGGGGGGCAGGCCGGTATCGACGAAGCTTTCTTT; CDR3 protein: CASSLGGQAGIDEAFF
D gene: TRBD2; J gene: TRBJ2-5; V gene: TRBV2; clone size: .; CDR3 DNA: TGTGCCAGCAGTGTCGGGACTAGCGGGACAGAGACCCAGTACTTC; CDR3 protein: CASSVGTSGTETQYF
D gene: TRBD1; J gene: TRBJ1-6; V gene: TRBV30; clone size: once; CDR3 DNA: TGTGCCATGTCCGGGACAGGGCTTAATTCACCCCTCCACTTT; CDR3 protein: CAMSGTGLNSPLHF
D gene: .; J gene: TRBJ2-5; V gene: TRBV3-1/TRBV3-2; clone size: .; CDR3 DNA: TGTGCCAGCACCTACACACCAGGAGGAGGGTGGGAGACCCAGTACTTC; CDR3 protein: CASTYTPGGGWETQYF
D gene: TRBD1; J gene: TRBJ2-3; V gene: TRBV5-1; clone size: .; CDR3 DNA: TGCGCCAGCAGGGAGGGACAGGACATCACAGATACGCAGTATTTT; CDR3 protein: CASREGQDITDTQYF
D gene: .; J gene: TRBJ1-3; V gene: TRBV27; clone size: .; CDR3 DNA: TGTGCCAGCAGTTTTCGTCCCCCGGCCGGGGAGCCGCCCAAATGGCTCGGAAACACCATATATTTT; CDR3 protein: CASSFRPPAGEPPKWLGNTIYF
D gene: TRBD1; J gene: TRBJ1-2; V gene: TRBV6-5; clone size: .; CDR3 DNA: TGTGCCAGCAGGGGACAGGGGGCTGATGGCTACACCTTC; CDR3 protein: CASRGQGADGYTF
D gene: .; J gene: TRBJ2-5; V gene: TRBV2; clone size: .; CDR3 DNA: TGTGCCAGCAGTGCCCCTAACCAAGAGACCCAGTACTTC; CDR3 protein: CASSAPNQETQYF
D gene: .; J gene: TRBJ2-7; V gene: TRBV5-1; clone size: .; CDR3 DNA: TGCGCCAGCAGCTTGAGTTTCGGGATGAACGAGCAGTACTTC; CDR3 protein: CASSLSFGMNEQYF
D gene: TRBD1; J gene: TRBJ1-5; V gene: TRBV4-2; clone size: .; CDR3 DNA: TGTGCCAGCAGCGCTTACGGGACAGGGGGACAGGGCAATCAGCCCCAGCATTTT; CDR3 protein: CASSAYGTGGQGNQPQHF
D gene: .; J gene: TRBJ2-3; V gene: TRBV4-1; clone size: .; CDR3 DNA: TGCGCCAGCAGCCAAGTGGGAGCAGATACGCAGTATTTT; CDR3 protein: CASSQVGADTQYF
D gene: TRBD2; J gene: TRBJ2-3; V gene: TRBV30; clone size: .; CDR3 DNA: TGTGCCTGGTATCGCGGACTAGCGGGATCAGAAGCAGATACGCAGTATTTT; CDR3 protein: CAWYRGLAGSEADTQYF
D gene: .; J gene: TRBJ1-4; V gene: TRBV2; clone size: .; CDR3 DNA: TGTGCCAGCAGCTCAGGAGGGGATGAAAAACTGTTTTTT; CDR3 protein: CASSSGGDEKLFF
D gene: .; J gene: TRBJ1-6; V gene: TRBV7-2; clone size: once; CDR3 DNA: TGTGCCAGCAGCGCTACCCCGCAGGGTTCACCCCTCCACTTT; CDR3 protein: CASSATPQGSPLHF
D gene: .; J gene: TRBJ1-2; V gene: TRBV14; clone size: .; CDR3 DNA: TGTGCCAGCAGCCAAGTACAAGAGGGCTATGGCTACACCTTC; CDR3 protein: CASSQVQEGYGYTF
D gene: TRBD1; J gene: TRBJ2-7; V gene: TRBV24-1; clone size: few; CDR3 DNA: TGTGCCACCAGTGATCCGGACAGGGGGCACGAGCAGTACTTC; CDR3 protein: CATSDPDRGHEQYF
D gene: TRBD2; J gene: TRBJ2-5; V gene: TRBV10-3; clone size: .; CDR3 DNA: TGTGCCATCAGTGGACTAGCGGGAGAAGAGACCCAGTACTTC; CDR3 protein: CAISGLAGEETQYF
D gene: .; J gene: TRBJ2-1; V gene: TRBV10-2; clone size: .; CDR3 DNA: TGCGCCAGCTCTGGAGTGGATGAGCAGTTCTTC; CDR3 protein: CASSGVDEQFF
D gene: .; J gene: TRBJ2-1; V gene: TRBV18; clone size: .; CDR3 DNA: TGTGCCAGCTCACCAGGGCACGACAATGAGCAGTTCTTC; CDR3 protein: CASSPGHDNEQFF
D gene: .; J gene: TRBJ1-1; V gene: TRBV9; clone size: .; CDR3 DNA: TGTGCCAGCAGCGTAGGGTGGGGAGCAGGTGTGGACACTGAAGCTTTCTTT; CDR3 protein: CASSVGWGAGVDTEAFF
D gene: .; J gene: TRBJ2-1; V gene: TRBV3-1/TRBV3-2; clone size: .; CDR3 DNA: TGTGCCAGCAGCCTTGGAGCGTACAATGAGCAGTTCTTC; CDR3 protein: CASSLGAYNEQFF
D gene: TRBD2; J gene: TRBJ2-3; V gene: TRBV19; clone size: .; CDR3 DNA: TGTGCCAGTTCTAGCGGGATAGATACGCAGTATTTT; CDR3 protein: CASSSGIDTQYF
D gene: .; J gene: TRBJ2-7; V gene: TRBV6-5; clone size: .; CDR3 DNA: TGTGCCAGCAGTACTTACGAGCAGTACTTC; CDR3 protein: CASSTYEQYF
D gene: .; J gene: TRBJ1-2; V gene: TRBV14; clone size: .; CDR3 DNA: TGTGCCAGCAGCCAAACAGGGAAGAGGGCCTATGGCTACACCTTC; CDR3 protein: CASSQTGKRAYGYTF